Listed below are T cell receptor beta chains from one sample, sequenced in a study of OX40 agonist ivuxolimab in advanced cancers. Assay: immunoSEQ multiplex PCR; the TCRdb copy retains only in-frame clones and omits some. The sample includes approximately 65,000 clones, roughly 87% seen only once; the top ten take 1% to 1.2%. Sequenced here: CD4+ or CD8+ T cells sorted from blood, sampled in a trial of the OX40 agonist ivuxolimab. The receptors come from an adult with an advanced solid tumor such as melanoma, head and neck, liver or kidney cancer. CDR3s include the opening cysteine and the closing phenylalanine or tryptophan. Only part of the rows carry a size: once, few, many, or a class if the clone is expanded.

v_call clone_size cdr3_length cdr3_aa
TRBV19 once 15 CATIPGQGSYNEQFF
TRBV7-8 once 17 CASSKGLAEGNTGELFF
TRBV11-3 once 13 CASSLVRVDIQYF
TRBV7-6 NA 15 CASSVTSGGAYEQYF
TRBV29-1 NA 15 CSVVAGRGRSSEQFF
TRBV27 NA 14 CASSPYGGYNEQFF
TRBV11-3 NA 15 CASSPRGPPHNEQFF
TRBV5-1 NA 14 CASSLVPVRTEAFF
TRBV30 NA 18 CAWSVRASGVLSYNEQFF
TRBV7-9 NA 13 CASSLNRVPIQYF
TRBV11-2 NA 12 CASSFVPDTQYF
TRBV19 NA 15 CASRKSETANYGYTF
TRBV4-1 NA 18 CASSQEWGWGTSNQPQHF
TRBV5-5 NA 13 CASSLGPAYEQYF
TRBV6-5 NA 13 CASRDTGLNTQYF
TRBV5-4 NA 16 CASTSGGGGGYREQYF